The 12 T cell receptor beta chains below all came from one sample that was sequenced in a study of blood T cell repertoires in COVID-19. Here immunoSEQ multiplex PCR was the method, and the copy in TCRdb shows in-frame clones only, minus some. Of about 210,000 clones listed, around four fifths are singletons. Material for sequencing was peripheral blood. These receptors were collected from a man aged 50 or older with active or convalescent COVID-19.

J is TRBJ2-2 and V is TRBV5-4; 7 bases are shared with TRBD2. Germline CDR1 and CDR2: SGHNT and YYREEE (reference sequence). V lost 4 bases and J lost 3; bases outside the gene matches: 6. This CDR3 is 15 amino acids long. CDR3 DNA: TGTGCCAGCAGCCACGGCGCGGGGGACACCGGGGAGCTGTTTTTT. Its protein is CASSHGAGDTGELFF. The full variable domain, rest sourced from reference TRBV5-4 and TRBJ2-2, is ETGVTQSPTHLIKTRGQQVTLRCSSQSGHNTVSWYQQALGQGPQFIFQYYREEENGRGNFPPRFSGLQFPNYSSELNVNALELDDSALYLCASSHGAGDTGELFFGEGSRLTVL.

The chain couples TRBV21-1 to TRBJ1-4; TRBD1, as called in the table, went unchecked against the DNA. TRBV21-1 is labeled a pseudogene. This CDR3 comprises 16 residues. CDR3 residues: CASSKKATGFGEKLFF. In DNA, the CDR3 is TGTGCCAGCAGCAAAAAGGCGACAGGTTTCGGCGAAAAACTGTTTTTT.

This clone appeared a single time. V gene TRBV30 combines with J gene TRBJ2-5; possible D gene TRBD1, 5 bases. The CDR3 has 13 residues. Germline CDR1 GTSNPN, CDR2 SVGIG (reference sequence). V shed 0 bases and J shed 3 bases, with 8 bases lying between them. The CDR3, as DNA: TGTGCCTGGAGTGTAACAGGAAAAGAGACCCAGTACTTC. This sequence encodes CAWSVTGKETQYF.

The CDR3 here is CASSLGGGGYEQYF. The CDR3 DNA is TGTGCCAGCAGCTTAGGGGGCGGTGGGTACGAGCAGTACTTC. J is TRBJ2-7 and V is TRBV7-9; D perhaps matches TRBD1 (5 bases). The germline CDR1 and CDR2 sequences are SEHNR and FQNEAQ (reference sequence). The CDR3 is made up of 14 amino acids. Deletions cut 1 base from V and 4 bases from J, with 11 bases between.

The gene calls are TRBV5-1 and TRBJ2-1; 9 bases line up with TRBD1. The V and J ends lost 2 bases and 4 bases, in that order; junction bases with no gene match: 1. The CDR3 loop spans 14 amino acids. Germline CDR1 is SGHRS and CDR2 is YFSETQ. The CDR3 loop reads CASSLGQGYNEQFF. Here the CDR3 DNA reads TGCGCCAGCAGCTTAGGACAGGGGTACAATGAGCAGTTCTTC. Based on the CDR3 plus reference TRBV5-1 and TRBJ2-1, the full variable domain is KAGVTQTPRYLIKTRGQQVTLSCSPISGHRSVSWYQQTPGQGLQFLFEYFSETQRNKGNFPGRFSGRQFSNSRSEMNVSTLELGDSALYLCASSLGQGYNEQFFGPGTRLTVL.

The chain has TRBV19 and TRBJ1-2, with a weak D call TRBD1 (6 bases). Germline values: CDR1 LNHDA, CDR2 SQIVND (reference sequence). The V end was cut by 5 bases, the J end by 4 bases, with 17 bases between. The CDR3 runs to 15 residues. CDR3 loop: CASSARFGRGYGYTF. In DNA form, the CDR3 reads TGTGCCAGTAGTGCGCGGTTTGGCAGGGGCTATGGCTACACCTTC.

V is TRBV5-3 and J is TRBJ2-2; 14 positions agree with TRBD2. TRBV5-3 is identified as an open reading frame with a role that is uncertain. Unmatched junction bases numbered 10, after V lost 5 bases and J lost 4 bases. The CDR3 sequence is 18 residues long. CDR3 bases: TGTGCCAGAAGTATCGGACTAGCGGGAGGCCAAGGCACCGGGGAGCTGTTTTTT. It encodes CARSIGLAGGQGTGELFF.

This chain connects TRBV27 to TRBJ1-2, with 12 bases that match TRBD1. The CDR3 is made up of 16 amino acids. The germline V gene encodes CDR1 MNHEY and CDR2 SMNVEV (reference sequence). V shed 4 bases and J 8 bases; nucleotides not matched to a gene: 11. CDR3 bases: TGTGCCAGCAGTTCATCCCGGGACAGGGGGCTGGGGGGCTACACCTTC. Its translation is CASSSSRDRGLGGYTF.

The CDR3 loop is CASSLMWGGTDTQYF. As DNA, the CDR3 is TGCGCCAGCAGCTTGATGTGGGGGGGCACAGATACGCAGTATTTT. The V and J genes are TRBV5-1 and TRBJ2-3, with D possibly being TRBD2 (6 bases). The CDR3 loop spans 15 amino acids. Trimming shortened V by 1 base and J by 1 base, and 10 bases separated the two germline ends. Germline assignment: CDR1 SGHRS and CDR2 YFSETQ.

V is TRBV3-1 (or the pseudogene TRBV3-2) and J is TRBJ1-3; 7 positions match TRBD1. The V segment lost 3 bases and the J segment 4 bases; nucleotides outside the gene matches: 12. The CDR3 is made up of 17 amino acids. Germline-derived CDR1 and CDR2 are LGHDT and YNNKEL (reference sequence). The CDR3 spells CASSQEGAEVPGNTIYF. Written as DNA, the CDR3 is TGTGCCAGCAGCCAGGAGGGGGCAGAAGTACCCGGAAACACCATATATTTT.

The chain joins TRBV15 to TRBJ2-7; the match to TRBD1 covers 9 bases. Germline V gene sequence: CDR1 LNHNV, CDR2 YYDKDF (reference sequence). Trimming at V came to 0 bases and at J to 9 bases, leaving 6 bases not matched to a gene. This CDR3 region has 14 residues. CDR3 in amino acids: CATSREGQGQGQYF. The CDR3 DNA is TGTGCCACCAGCAGAGAGGGACAGGGACAAGGGCAGTACTTC.

The chain employs TRBV4-1 and TRBJ1-1; no clear D. Germline V CDR1 and CDR2: MGHRA, YSYEKL. CDR3 length: 16 residues. Trimming pared 0 bases from V and 0 bases from J, leaving 11 bases between. The CDR3 reads CASSQESRLLNTEAFF. The DNA for the CDR3 is TGCGCCAGCAGCCAAGAAAGTCGACTGCTGAACACTGAAGCTTTCTTT.